These T cell receptor beta chains were read from a single sample in a study of patients and donors after allogeneic stem cell transplantation. TCRdb re-called the RT-PCR reads with MiXCR, one entry per CDR3 protein. The sample includes approximately 200,000 distinct CDR3 sequences, roughly 40% seen only once; the top ten take about 30%. Sample: blood, either unsorted or a sorted T cell fraction (not recorded which). The receptors derive from a human donor who was either an allogeneic HSCT recipient or a stem cell or donor lymphocyte infusion donor (not recorded which). It is not recorded whose cells these are; they may come from a transplant donor. CDR3s include the opening cysteine and the closing phenylalanine or tryptophan. D genes are given only for firm matches. Not every row has a clone size; where given, it reads once, few, many or a size class.

V: TRBV6-2/TRBV6-3
size: once
J: TRBJ2-1
D: TRBD2
CDR3: CASSKRDSISNEQFF
DNA: TGTGCCAGCAGTAAGCGGGACTCCATCAGCAATGAGCAGTTCTTC

V: TRBV27
size: NA
J: TRBJ2-2
D: TRBD2
CDR3: CASRYSGSGTGELFF
DNA: TGTGCCAGCAGATATAGCGGGAGCGGGACCGGGGAGCTGTTTTTT

V: TRBV6-5
size: few
J: TRBJ1-1
D: TRBD1
CDR3: CASSTSLLGGASEAFF
DNA: TGTGCCAGCAGTACCTCCCTATTAGGGGGCGCCTCTGAAGCTTTCTTT

V: TRBV20-1
size: few
J: TRBJ1-5
D: TRBD1
CDR3: CSARRRQGEYSNQPQHF
DNA: TGCAGTGCTAGACGACGTCAGGGGGAGTATAGCAATCAGCCCCAGCATTTT

V: TRBV6-2/TRBV6-3
size: NA
J: TRBJ2-7
D: NA
CDR3: CASSSVAALSYEQYF
DNA: TGTGCCAGCAGTTCCGTGGCAGCGCTCTCCTACGAGCAGTACTTC

V: TRBV27
size: many
J: TRBJ1-1
D: NA
CDR3: CASMALSFTEAFF
DNA: TGTGCCAGCATGGCTCTCTCCTTCACTGAAGCTTTCTTT

V: TRBV20-1
size: NA
J: TRBJ2-7
D: NA
CDR3: CSPLRVYEQYF
DNA: TGCAGTCCTTTAAGGGTCTACGAGCAGTACTTC

V: TRBV21-1
size: NA
J: TRBJ1-1
D: NA
CDR3: CASSKYRRNTEAFF
DNA: TGTGCCAGCAGCAAATACCGAAGGAACACTGAAGCTTTCTTT

V: TRBV6-5
size: NA
J: TRBJ2-1
D: TRBD2
CDR3: CASSALAGGPKDEQFF
DNA: TGTGCCAGCAGTGCCCTAGCGGGAGGGCCTAAGGATGAGCAGTTCTTC

V: TRBV27
size: NA
J: TRBJ1-6
D: NA
CDR3: CASSLSDGSPLHF
DNA: TGTGCCAGCAGTTTATCGGACGGTTCACCCCTCCACTTT

V: TRBV27
size: NA
J: TRBJ2-7
D: TRBD2
CDR3: CASSTGLVYEQYF
DNA: TGTGCCAGCAGCACAGGACTAGTCTACGAGCAGTACTTC

V: TRBV5-1
size: NA
J: TRBJ2-1
D: NA
CDR3: CASSLVNNEQFF
DNA: TGCGCCAGCAGCTTGGTGAACAATGAGCAGTTCTTC

V: TRBV13
size: few
J: TRBJ1-2
D: NA
CDR3: CASSPGGNYGYTF
DNA: TGTGCCAGCAGCCCAGGCGGTAACTATGGCTACACCTTC

V: TRBV21-1
size: once
J: TRBJ2-7
D: NA
CDR3: CASRQRGSEQYF
DNA: TGTGCCAGCAGACAGCGAGGGTCGGAGCAGTACTTC

V: TRBV12-3/TRBV12-4
size: few
J: TRBJ2-1
D: TRBD2
CDR3: CASSYRISGSSYNEQFF
DNA: TGTGCCAGCAGTTACCGGATTAGCGGGAGCTCCTACAATGAGCAGTTCTTC

V: TRBV9
size: NA
J: TRBJ2-7
D: NA
CDR3: CASSLRTAGEQYF
DNA: TGTGCCAGCAGCCTCCGGACAGCCGGGGAGCAGTACTTC

V: TRBV25-1
size: few
J: TRBJ2-1
D: TRBD1
CDR3: CASSAQGQGNEQFF
DNA: TGTGCCAGCAGCGCTCAAGGACAGGGGAATGAGCAGTTCTTC

V: TRBV6-5
size: few
J: TRBJ2-1
D: TRBD2
CDR3: CASRPYSGYDEQFF
DNA: TGTGCCAGCAGACCCTATAGCGGGTACGATGAGCAGTTCTTC

V: TRBV29-1
size: few
J: TRBJ1-5
D: NA
CDR3: CSVSPPNQPQHF
DNA: TGCAGCGTTTCGCCCCCGAATCAGCCCCAGCATTTT

V: TRBV6-5
size: few
J: TRBJ1-2
D: NA
CDR3: CASSGSGNGYTF
DNA: TGTGCCAGCAGTGGGTCAGGGAATGGCTACACCTTC

V: TRBV12-3/TRBV12-4
size: few
J: TRBJ1-2
D: TRBD1
CDR3: CASRPRTGWRGYTF
DNA: TGTGCCAGCAGACCCAGGACAGGGTGGAGGGGCTACACCTTC

V: TRBV29-1
size: NA
J: TRBJ1-1
D: NA
CDR3: CSVEWDSLNTEAFF
DNA: TGCAGCGTTGAATGGGACTCATTGAACACTGAAGCTTTCTTT

V: TRBV5-1
size: NA
J: TRBJ2-2
D: TRBD2
CDR3: CASSWGLAGMAGELFF
DNA: TGCGCCAGCAGCTGGGGACTAGCGGGAATGGCCGGGGAGCTGTTTTTT

V: TRBV4-3
size: NA
J: TRBJ1-2
D: NA
CDR3: CASSRGLASNYGYTF
DNA: TGCGCCAGCAGCCGCGGATTGGCCTCCAACTATGGCTACACCTTC

V: TRBV20-1
size: NA
J: TRBJ2-7
D: NA
CDR3: CSARPLALPYEQYF
DNA: TGCAGTGCTAGACCTCTAGCGTTACCCTACGAGCAGTACTTC

V: TRBV12-5
size: few
J: TRBJ2-5
D: TRBD1
CDR3: CASAWAGGETQYF
DNA: TGTGCTAGTGCTTGGGCAGGGGGAGAGACCCAGTACTTC

V: TRBV7-9
size: NA
J: TRBJ2-7
D: NA
CDR3: CASSLKQIDYEQYF
DNA: TGTGCCAGCAGCTTAAAACAGATAGACTACGAGCAGTACTTC

V: TRBV7-3
size: NA
J: TRBJ2-1
D: NA
CDR3: CASSPGGVEQFF
DNA: TGTGCCAGCAGCCCCGGGGGAGTTGAGCAGTTCTTC

V: TRBV20-1
size: NA
J: TRBJ2-1
D: NA
CDR3: CSARLGPGEQFF
DNA: TGCAGTGCCCGACTAGGTCCCGGTGAGCAGTTCTTC

V: TRBV29-1
size: NA
J: TRBJ2-1
D: TRBD1
CDR3: CSVLSGTVSSYNEQFF
DNA: TGCAGCGTCCTCTCCGGGACAGTGAGCTCCTACAATGAGCAGTTCTTC

V: TRBV29-1
size: NA
J: TRBJ2-1
D: TRBD2
CDR3: CSGQLAGGLLGEQFF
DNA: TGCAGCGGCCAACTAGCGGGGGGTTTACTAGGTGAGCAGTTCTTC

V: TRBV29-1
size: NA
J: TRBJ2-5
D: TRBD2
CDR3: CSVSRGLAGPDQETQYF
DNA: TGCAGCGTTAGCCGGGGACTAGCGGGGCCTGATCAAGAGACCCAGTACTTC

V: TRBV6-2/TRBV6-3
size: NA
J: TRBJ2-3
D: TRBD2
CDR3: CASTKPSGTTDTQYF
DNA: TGTGCCAGCACGAAGCCTAGCGGGACCACAGATACGCAGTATTTT

V: TRBV7-2
size: NA
J: TRBJ1-1
D: TRBD1
CDR3: CASSHSRDRAVNTEAFF
DNA: TGTGCCAGCAGCCACTCCCGGGACAGGGCTGTGAACACTGAAGCTTTCTTT

V: TRBV5-6
size: NA
J: TRBJ2-5
D: TRBD1
CDR3: CASSYPGGAETQYF
DNA: TGTGCCAGCAGCTACCCAGGGGGCGCGGAGACCCAGTACTTC

V: TRBV5-1
size: once
J: TRBJ2-1
D: TRBD2
CDR3: CASIPGLAGEVSYNEQFF
DNA: TGCGCCAGCATCCCGGGACTAGCGGGAGAGGTCTCCTACAATGAGCAGTTCTTC

V: TRBV28
size: NA
J: TRBJ2-2
D: TRBD2
CDR3: CATLAGANTGELFF
DNA: TGTGCCACCCTAGCGGGGGCGAACACCGGGGAGCTGTTTTTT

V: TRBV27
size: NA
J: TRBJ1-5
D: TRBD1
CDR3: CASSNAGGDSNQPQHF
DNA: TGTGCCAGCAGTAACGCAGGGGGTGATAGCAATCAGCCCCAGCATTTT

V: TRBV29-1
size: once
J: TRBJ2-5
D: NA
CDR3: CSVVGSFQETQYF
DNA: TGCAGCGTTGTAGGCAGCTTCCAAGAGACCCAGTACTTC

V: TRBV9
size: few
J: TRBJ2-2
D: NA
CDR3: CASSVAPFGRDRTGELFF
DNA: TGTGCCAGCAGCGTAGCCCCCTTTGGGAGAGATCGAACCGGGGAGCTGTTTTTT

V: TRBV6-6
size: few
J: TRBJ1-6
D: NA
CDR3: CASSYALGSDDSPLHF
DNA: TGTGCCAGCAGTTACGCATTGGGGTCTGATGACTCACCCCTCCACTTT

V: TRBV12-3/TRBV12-4
size: NA
J: TRBJ1-2
D: TRBD1
CDR3: CASTPTGVLHGYTF
DNA: TGTGCCAGCACTCCGACAGGGGTCCTACATGGCTACACCTTC

V: TRBV12-3/TRBV12-4
size: NA
J: TRBJ2-7
D: NA
CDR3: CASSSLGEQYF
DNA: TGTGCCAGCAGCAGTCTCGGCGAGCAGTACTTC

V: TRBV2
size: few
J: TRBJ1-2
D: NA
CDR3: CARPITGTGDGYTF
DNA: TGTGCCAGACCAATTACAGGGACGGGTGACGGCTACACCTTC

V: TRBV6-2/TRBV6-3
size: NA
J: TRBJ2-7
D: TRBD2
CDR3: CASSFGRSSYEQYF
DNA: TGTGCCAGCAGTTTCGGGAGGAGCTCCTACGAGCAGTACTTC

V: TRBV28
size: NA
J: TRBJ2-7
D: TRBD1
CDR3: CASSLRAGGADEQYF
DNA: TGTGCCAGCAGTTTACGGGCAGGGGGCGCGGACGAGCAGTACTTC

V: TRBV25-1
size: few
J: TRBJ1-2
D: NA
CDR3: CASKGLGVRPRGYTF
DNA: TGTGCCAGCAAGGGATTAGGGGTGAGACCTCGTGGCTACACCTTC

V: TRBV27
size: NA
J: TRBJ1-1
D: NA
CDR3: CASSLVAGVTEAFF
DNA: TGTGCCAGCAGTTTAGTCGCAGGTGTGACTGAAGCTTTCTTT

V: TRBV27
size: few
J: TRBJ1-6
D: NA
CDR3: CASGRNTAARSPLHF
DNA: TGTGCCAGCGGCCGTAACACCGCGGCCCGGTCACCCCTCCACTTT

V: TRBV2
size: NA
J: TRBJ2-2
D: TRBD2
CDR3: CASSEAAGNIGELFF
DNA: TGTGCCAGCAGTGAGGCAGCGGGAAATATCGGGGAGCTGTTTTTT

V: TRBV3-1
size: NA
J: TRBJ2-4
D: NA
CDR3: CASSQAGTKNIQYF
DNA: TGTGCCAGCAGCCAAGCAGGGACCAAAAACATTCAGTACTTC

V: TRBV12-3/TRBV12-4
size: NA
J: TRBJ2-1
D: TRBD2
CDR3: CASSQESGNNEQFF
DNA: TGTGCCAGCAGTCAAGAAAGCGGGAACAATGAGCAGTTCTTC

V: TRBV4-3
size: few
J: TRBJ2-5
D: TRBD2
CDR3: CASSLSGGTSGEETQYF
DNA: TGCGCCAGCAGCCTATCGGGCGGGACTAGCGGGGAAGAGACCCAGTACTTC